Presented here are 26 T cell receptor beta chains from one specimen sequenced in a study of chemoradiotherapy in HPV16-positive cancers. Measured with immunoSEQ multiplex PCR; TCRdb has only the in-frame clones, and not every one. The sample records more than 10,000 clones, roughly 90% being singletons. This specimen consisted of blood, obtained from a patient who underwent chemoradiotherapy. The source of these receptors is a human donor with HPV-associated anogenital cancer.

The chain employs TRBV27 and TRBJ1-6, with a possible D match to TRBD1 (5 bases). This CDR3 comprises 15 residues. From germline, CDR1 is MNHEY and CDR2 SMNVEV (reference sequence). V was shortened by 2 bases and J by 9 bases, with 14 bases between the two germline ends. CDR3 protein: CASSLLWGDFSPLHF. CDR3 nucleotide sequence: TGTGCCAGCAGTTTACTTTGGGGGGACTTTTCACCCCTCCACTTT.

The rearrangement uses TRBV27 and TRBJ2-7; D uncertain. The CDR3 sequence is 13 residues long. V lost 4 bases and J 3 bases, leaving 10 bases between the germline ends. Looked up from germline, CDR1 is MNHEY and CDR2 is SMNVEV (reference sequence). CDR3 region: CASSSTVNYEQYF. The CDR3, as DNA: TGTGCCAGCAGTTCAACGGTGAACTACGAGCAGTACTTC.

This chain links TRBV5-6 with TRBJ2-1; TRBD2 matches at 7 bases. The CDR3 totals 13 residues. CDR1 is SGHDT, CDR2 YYEEEE, per germline. The V segment lost 4 bases and the J segment 6 bases; nucleotides outside the gene matches: 4. The CDR3 sequence is CASSPGGSNEQFF. Here the CDR3 DNA reads TGTGCCAGCAGCCCCGGGGGGAGCAATGAGCAGTTCTTC.

The rearrangement joins TRBV14 to TRBJ1-3; no clear D. The CDR3 covers 16 residues. Looked up from germline, CDR1 is SGHDN and CDR2 is FVKESK. Between the trimmed V and J ends, which lost 1 base and 0 bases, there was a span of 10 bases. The CDR3 DNA reads TGTGCCAGCAGCCAAGTTCGGCAGTTCTCTGGAAACACCATATATTTT. Encoded protein: CASSQVRQFSGNTIYF.

The rearrangement uses TRBV11-2 and TRBJ2-5; D gene uncertain. Germline-derived CDR1 and CDR2 are SGHAT and FQNNGV. There are 16 residues in the CDR3. The V end was cut by 5 bases, the J end by 4 bases, with 20 bases between. CDR3 in amino acids: CASSPTAVRMGETQYF. CDR3 DNA: TGTGCCAGCAGCCCTACCGCGGTTAGGATGGGAGAGACCCAGTACTTC.

J is TRBJ1-1 and V is TRBV5-1, with D possibly matching TRBD1 (6 bases). With 3 bases removed from V and 1 base from J, the gap between germline ends came to 13 bases. Germline V gene sequence: CDR1 SGHRS, CDR2 YFSETQ. CDR3 length equals 15 residues. The chain's CDR3 is CASSWAQGKNTEAFF. The CDR3 DNA reads as TGCGCCAGCAGCTGGGCACAGGGTAAGAACACTGAAGCTTTCTTT.

The rearrangement links TRBV11-2 to TRBJ1-1, with a weak D call TRBD1 (5 bases). The CDR3 covers 18 residues. Trimming pared 0 bases from V and 4 bases from J, leaving 21 bases between. CDR1 and CDR2 from the germline V gene are SGHAT and FQNNGV. This chain's CDR3 is CASSLDRDRPPWGTEAFF. The CDR3, as DNA: TGTGCCAGCAGCTTAGACCGGGACCGACCGCCATGGGGCACTGAAGCTTTCTTT.

This clone showed up just once. V and J are TRBV18 and TRBJ1-1; no clear D gene. The CDR3 totals 12 residues. Germline V CDR1 and CDR2: KGHSH, LQKENI. V was pared by 3 bases and J by 4 bases, with 6 bases between. For the CDR3, the DNA is TGTGCCAGCTCACCGTATATCACTGAAGCTTTCTTT. Translated, it gives CASSPYITEAFF.

This sequence joins TRBV4-1 and TRBJ2-1, with 9 bases lining up with TRBD1. Germline-derived CDR1 and CDR2 are MGHRA and YSYEKL. V was clipped by 4 bases and J by 0 bases; unmatched bases: 7. The CDR3 loop spans 17 amino acids. Here the CDR3 reads CASSPDRGGPSYNEQFF. The CDR3 bases are TGCGCCAGCAGCCCCGACAGGGGGGGGCCCTCCTACAATGAGCAGTTCTTC.

This sequence joins TRBV7-3 and TRBJ1-6, with 9 bases lining up with TRBD1. Looked up from germline, CDR1 is SGHTA and CDR2 is FQGTGA. J was trimmed by 9 bases and V by 5 bases; bases with no gene match: 5. The CDR3 covers 14 residues. CDR3 in DNA: TGTGCCAGCAGCCCTACAGGGGGCTCTTCACCCCTCCACTTT. It yields the protein CASSPTGGSSPLHF.

The V call is TRBV6-5, the J call TRBJ1-2, with a weak D call TRBD1 (5 bases). Germline-derived CDR1 and CDR2 are MNHEY and SVGAGI. The V end was cut by 10 bases, the J end by 0 bases, with 15 bases between. CDR3 length: 14 residues. The CDR3 DNA sequence: TGTGCCACCGCGGTCGGGGCTACTAACTATGGCTACACCTTC. Amino acids: CATAVGATNYGYTF.

The V gene is TRBV5-1, the J gene TRBJ1-2; the D is unclear. Deletions cut 0 bases from V and 4 bases from J, with 7 bases between. Germline CDR1 reads SGHRS; CDR2 reads YFSETQ. The CDR3 totals 13 residues. CDR3 in DNA: TGCGCCAGCAGCTTGGATCAGGTCTATGGCTACACCTTC. Amino acid sequence: CASSLDQVYGYTF.

V and J are TRBV15 and TRBJ1-5; the D is unclear. Trimming shortened V by 0 bases and J by 8 bases, and 8 bases separated the two germline ends. Germline CDR1 and CDR2: LNHNV and YYDKDF (reference sequence). This CDR3 contains 13 residues. CDR3 coding DNA: TGTGCCACCAGCAGAGATGTGGAGGAGCCCCAGCATTTT. Its translation: CATSRDVEEPQHF. Full variable domain (rest looked up from reference TRBV15 and TRBJ1-5): DAMVIQNPRYQVTQFGKPVTLSCSQTLNHNVMYWYQQKSSQAPKLLFHYYDKDFNNEADTPDNFQSRRPNTSFCFLDIRSPGLGDTAMYLCATSRDVEEPQHFGDGTRLSIL.

The chain has TRBV18 and TRBJ2-3; D is possibly TRBD1 (5 bases). Germline V gene lookup returns CDR1 KGHSH and CDR2 LQKENI. The CDR3 totals 17 residues. The V and J ends lost 5 bases and 3 bases respectively, with 21 bases between them. CDR3 in DNA: TGTGCCAGCTCATCTACGTTCGACAGCCCCTCTACAGATACGCAGTATTTT. Protein sequence: CASSSTFDSPSTDTQYF.

V gene TRBV4-2 combines with J gene TRBJ2-3, with 8 bases fitting TRBD1. There are 20 residues in the CDR3. Germline lookup yields CDR1 LGHNA and CDR2 YNFKEQ. After removal of 4 bases from V and 0 bases from J, the junction contained 18 bases not matched to a gene. CDR3 nucleotides: TGTGCCAGCAGCCGGACCTTTTATCTCGGGACAGGAGCTAGCACAGATACGCAGTATTTT. It encodes CASSRTFYLGTGASTDTQYF.

The V gene is TRBV30, the J gene TRBJ2-1, with D possibly being TRBD1 or TRBD2 (5 bases each). V was pared by 2 bases and J by 7 bases, with 21 bases between. The CDR3 has 16 amino acids. Germline CDR1 is GTSNPN and CDR2 is SVGIG (reference sequence). The CDR3 region is CAWSTQGVISKNEQFF. DNA for the CDR3: TGTGCCTGGAGTACGCAGGGAGTAATATCGAAAAATGAGCAGTTCTTC.

V is TRBV7-6 and J is TRBJ2-3; unclear D gene. The germline V and J ends were trimmed by 3 bases and 2 bases, with 9 bases remaining between them. Germline CDR1 and CDR2: SGHVS and FNYEAQ. The CDR3 length is 14 residues. CDR3 nucleotides: TGTGCCAGCAGCTTGACCCCATACACAGATACGCAGTATTTT. It is translated as CASSLTPYTDTQYF.

This clone was found once. The V and J genes are TRBV6-5 and TRBJ1-2, with D possibly TRBD1 on 6 matching bases. The V end lost 6 bases, the J end lost 6 bases, and 14 bases lay between the germline ends. Germline V gives CDR1 MNHEY, CDR2 SVGAGI. The CDR3 extends over 13 amino acids. Here the CDR3 DNA reads TGTGCCAGCAGAAACCAGAGGGGGAATGGCTACACCTTC. The encoded protein is CASRNQRGNGYTF.

A word on this clone: The same CDR3 also results from other DNA sequences found in this sample. The rearrangement links TRBV19 to TRBJ1-3; the D is unclear. With 5 bases removed from V and 4 bases from J, the gap between germline ends came to 6 bases. Germline V gene lookup returns CDR1 LNHDA and CDR2 SQIVND (reference sequence). The CDR3 is made up of 12 amino acids. CDR3 DNA: TGTGCCAGTAGTCGCCAGGGAAACACCATATATTTT. Protein: CASSRQGNTIYF.

The rearrangement uses TRBV4-1 and TRBJ1-1; D ambiguous. The CDR3 runs 13 residues. CDR1 and CDR2 (germline): MGHRA, YSYEKL. V was clipped by 2 bases and J by 6 bases, with 10 bases between them. The CDR3 DNA is TGCGCCAGCAGCCAACGGACGGACTCTGAAGCTTTCTTT. Amino acids: CASSQRTDSEAFF.

The chain has TRBV9 and TRBJ1-4; the D gene is possibly TRBD1 (6 bases). V was shortened by 0 bases and J by 7 bases, with 13 bases between the two germline ends. The CDR3 extends over 15 amino acids. Per the germline V gene, CDR1 is SGDLS and CDR2 is YYNGEE. Here the CDR3 reads CASSVGDGGGEKLFF. CDR3 DNA sequence: TGTGCCAGCAGCGTAGGGGACGGAGGGGGTGAAAAACTGTTTTTT. The full variable domain, in which reference TRBV9 and TRBJ1-4 provide the parts outside the CDR3, is DSGVTQTPKHLITATGQRVTLRCSPRSGDLSVYWYQQSLDQGLQFLIQYYNGEERAKGNILERFSAQQFPDLHSELNLSSLELGDSALYFCASSVGDGGGEKLFFGSGTQLSVL.

The chain is built from TRBV10-3 and TRBJ2-2, with a weak D call TRBD2 (5 bases). Germline V gene data show CDR1 as ENHRY and CDR2 as SYGVKD. V was cut by 2 bases and J by 3 bases, with 10 bases left in between. The CDR3 runs to 15 residues. The CDR3 reads CAISERLADTGELFF. The CDR3 DNA is TGTGCCATCAGTGAGCGTCTAGCTGACACCGGGGAGCTGTTTTTT.

V and J are TRBV6-1 and TRBJ1-4, with D uncertain. The CDR3 runs to 13 residues. CDR1 is MNHNS, CDR2 SASEGT, per germline. The V end was cut by 2 bases, the J end by 9 bases, with 10 bases between. The CDR3 is CASSESKVKKLFF. The CDR3 DNA follows: TGTGCCAGCAGTGAATCGAAGGTTAAAAAACTGTTTTTT.

The V and J genes are TRBV20-1 and TRBJ2-1; D remains unclear. Germline V gene data show CDR1 as DFQATT and CDR2 as SNEGSKA (reference sequence). The CDR3 totals 11 residues. V lost 7 bases and J 5 bases, leaving 9 bases between the germline ends. CDR3 DNA sequence: TGCAGTGGTAAGCCCCACAATGAGCAGTTCTTC. This gives the protein CSGKPHNEQFF.

The genes are TRBV14 and TRBJ1-1; TRBD1 matches at 7 bases. The CDR3 has 14 amino acids. J gave up 6 bases and V 2 bases, and 6 bases lay outside the gene matches. Germline V gene lookup returns CDR1 SGHDN and CDR2 FVKESK. The CDR3 DNA reads TGTGCCAGCAGCCAATGGCCAGGGGGACCTGAAGCTTTCTTT. It is translated as CASSQWPGGPEAFF.

The chain carries TRBV6-5 and TRBJ1-5; no definite D call. Germline CDR1 MNHEY, CDR2 SVGAGI. The CDR3 has 14 residues. Between the trimmed V and J ends, which lost 5 bases and 4 bases, there was a span of 12 bases. The CDR3 nucleotides are TGTGCCAGCAGTCGTAACGGGGAAAATCAGCCCCAGCATTTT. Protein sequence: CASSRNGENQPQHF.